This T cell receptor beta chain was observed in a study of cytomegalovirus exposure and HLA in healthy donors. In the case of this clone: Its antigen remains unidentified.

Libraries were prepared by immunoSEQ multiplex PCR; TCRdb keeps only in-frame clonotypes and omits some of them. The table includes about 74,000 clones, 94% detected once. Study results and limitations: Clusters of TCRs from the first cohort tended to co-occur in the 130 or so validation repertoires (as a later analysis found).

This CDR3 region has 16 residues. Per the germline V gene, CDR1 is SGHNT and CDR2 is YENEEA. V was pared by 5 bases and J by 1 base, with 17 bases between. The chain uses TRBV11-3 and TRBJ1-1; weak D call: TRBD1 (5 bases). The TCR sequence derives from a man younger than 30 in good health and CMV-seropositive. Sequencing used PBMCs. In DNA form, the CDR3 reads TGTGCCAGCAGCGGAGGGACGGCGGGGACGAACACTGAAGCTTTCTTT. Residues: CASSGGTAGTNTEAFF.